This T cell receptor beta chain was observed in a study of T cell responses to AZD1222 COVID-19 vaccine. Some clones are missing from TCRdb's copy, which holds only in-frame ones; the method was immunoSEQ multiplex PCR. The sample includes 90,000 to 130,000 clones, roughly 92% seen only once; the top ten take less than 2.5%. Per germline, CDR1 SGHVS and CDR2 FNYEAQ. The CDR3 length is 16 residues. V was pared by 1 base and J by 6 bases, with 6 bases of the junction left unmatched. The origin of this receptor is an adult who received the AZD1222 COVID-19 vaccine. The specimen was peripheral blood, collected 28 days after the second AZD1222 dose. The V gene is TRBV7-6, the J gene TRBJ2-1, with 10 bases identical to TRBD2. The CDR3, as DNA: TGTGCCAGCAGCTTAGGTCAGCGGGGGGGCCGCAATGAGCAGTTCTTC. Encoded protein: CASSLGQRGGRNEQFF. Based on the CDR3 plus reference TRBV7-6 and TRBJ2-1, the full variable domain is GAGVSQSPRYKVTKRGQDVALRCDPISGHVSLYWYRQALGQGPEFLTYFNYEAQQDKSGLPNDRFSAERPEGSISTLTIQRTEQRDSAMYRCASSLGQRGGRNEQFFGPGTRLTVL.